Shown below are 19 T cell receptor beta chains from a single sample sequenced in a study of blood T cell repertoires in COVID-19 (dated by TCRdb to between 2020 and 2021). Library preparation employed the immunoSEQ multiplex PCR assay. The table comes from immuneACCESS by way of TCRdb, which keeps in-frame sequences with V and J called. Part of the clones is missing from these tables; in studies checked, under half for an unresolved V gene and the rest for unknown reasons. For this sample there are 100,000 to 120,000 clones; less than 75% appear just once. The top ten clones comprise 6% to 8.5% of the sample. Input material: peripheral blood. These receptors came from an older woman with acute or convalescent COVID-19.

The chain carries TRBV30 and TRBJ2-7; 8 bases are a match to TRBD1. CDR3 length equals 15 residues. CDR1 and CDR2 (germline): GTSNPN, SVGIG (reference sequence). After removal of 2 bases from V and 3 bases from J, the junction contained 9 bases not matched to a gene. The CDR3 is CAWSPGQGIVYEQYF. The CDR3 DNA reads TGTGCCTGGAGTCCCGGACAGGGTATTGTCTACGAGCAGTACTTC.

This chain joins TRBV6-5 and TRBJ1-1; tentatively, D is TRBD1 (5 bases). With 6 bases removed from V and 1 base from J, the gap between germline ends came to 12 bases. The CDR3 consists of 14 residues. Germline V lookup: CDR1 MNHEY, CDR2 SVGAGI. CDR3 bases: TGTGCCAGCAGCATCAGGGTAGGGAACACTGAAGCTTTCTTT. Translating gives CASSIRVGNTEAFF.

The chain is built from TRBV3-1 (or the pseudogene TRBV3-2) and TRBJ1-1, with a possible D match to TRBD1 (5 bases). The V end lost 4 bases, the J end lost 3 bases, and 18 bases lay between the germline ends. Germline V gene sequence: CDR1 LGHDT, CDR2 YNNKEL (reference sequence). CDR3 length: 16 residues. CDR3 loop: CASSPRDSSGDTEAFF. DNA of the CDR3: TGTGCCAGCAGCCCTCGGGACTCCTCGGGGGACACTGAAGCTTTCTTT.

The gene calls are TRBV27 and TRBJ2-7, with 8 bases lining up with TRBD1. Germline CDR1 reads MNHEY; CDR2 reads SMNVEV (reference sequence). CDR3 size: 14 residues. The V and J ends lost 10 bases and 4 bases, in that order; junction bases with no gene match: 12. The CDR3 DNA follows: TGTGCCACCCAGGACAGGGATATGCCGTACGAGCAGTACTTC. Its translation: CATQDRDMPYEQYF.

As DNA, the CDR3 is TGTGCCAGCAGCCAAGATTCCCAGGGTGGGTTTGAAGCTTTCTTT. Protein product: CASSQDSQGGFEAFF. The V call is TRBV4-2, the J call TRBJ1-1, with D possibly matching TRBD1 (5 bases). The germline gives CDR1 LGHNA, CDR2 YNFKEQ. V shed 0 bases and J shed 7 bases, with 15 bases lying between them. The CDR3 contains 15 residues.

This clone showed up just once. The chain combines TRBV6-1 with TRBJ1-2; D possibly corresponds to TRBD1 (5 bases). The CDR3 has 13 residues. Per germline, CDR1 MNHNS and CDR2 SASEGT. Trimming stripped 3 bases from V and 4 bases from J, with 9 bases between. CDR3 amino acids: CASSEVTVYGYTF. CDR3 bases: TGTGCCAGCAGTGAGGTGACAGTCTATGGCTACACCTTC.

The rearrangement links TRBV6-5 to TRBJ1-5; maybe TRBD1 (5 bases). This CDR3 is built from 15 residues. Between the trimmed V and J ends, which lost 0 bases and 6 bases, there was a span of 12 bases. Germline assignment: CDR1 MNHEY and CDR2 SVGAGI. The CDR3 coding sequence is TGTGCCAGCAGTTACTCGAGGCAGGGCAGTCAGCCCCAGCATTTT. It translates to CASSYSRQGSQPQHF.

The chain couples TRBV10-3 to TRBJ1-6; the D is unclear. Germline assignment: CDR1 ENHRY and CDR2 SYGVKD. CDR3 length: 13 residues. Trimming took 9 bases from V and 0 from J, leaving 6 bases between them. For the CDR3, the DNA is TGTGCCATTAAGAGCTCCTATAATTCACCCCTCCACTTT. Amino acids: CAIKSSYNSPLHF.

This chain links TRBV7-9 with TRBJ1-1, with D hard to call. CDR3 length: 16 amino acids. Germline V gene data show CDR1 as SEHNR and CDR2 as FQNEAQ (reference sequence). V lost 5 bases and J lost 0, with 16 bases in between. CDR3 DNA: TGTGCCAGCAGCCTAGGAGGACGGGGAGTGAACACTGAAGCTTTCTTT. It is translated as CASSLGGRGVNTEAFF.

Turning to this clone: Within the sample, other DNA sequences also encode this same CDR3. J is TRBJ1-2 and V is TRBV28, with 9 nucleotides matching TRBD1. Germline V gene sequence: CDR1 MDHEN, CDR2 SYDVKM. This CDR3 contains 15 residues. V shed 5 bases and J 5 bases; nucleotides not matched to a gene: 9. This chain's CDR3 is CASSLPPGQGYGYTF. The DNA for the CDR3 is TGTGCCAGCAGTCTACCACCGGGACAGGGTTATGGCTACACCTTC.

The chain has TRBV10-3 and TRBJ2-5, with D unresolved. Germline V gives CDR1 ENHRY, CDR2 SYGVKD. V was cut by 3 bases and J by 4 bases, with 15 bases left in between. The CDR3 spans 15 residues. The CDR3 reads CAISEGTVQTETQYF. The DNA of the CDR3 is TGTGCCATCAGTGAAGGTACAGTACAAACAGAGACCCAGTACTTC.

This clone was detected only once. The chain joins TRBV28 to TRBJ1-4; D remains ambiguous. Germline V gene sequence: CDR1 MDHEN, CDR2 SYDVKM. Trimming removed 5 bases at V and 0 bases at J, with 13 bases between. The CDR3 sequence is 16 residues long. The CDR3 region has the DNA TGTGCCAGCAGTAGACTAGGAGTTGCAACTAATGAAAAACTGTTTTTT. This codes for CASSRLGVATNEKLFF.

This clone has just a few counts. V is TRBV24-1 and J is TRBJ2-2; 8 nucleotides agree with TRBD1. The CDR3 is made up of 14 amino acids. CDR1 is KGHDR, CDR2 SFDVKD, per germline. J was trimmed by 1 base and V by 8 bases; bases with no gene match: 2. In DNA, the CDR3 is TGTGCCACCACCGGACAGGGGAACACCGGGGAGCTGTTTTTT. This encodes CATTGQGNTGELFF.

The rearrangement links TRBV3-1 (or the pseudogene TRBV3-2) to TRBJ2-3; maybe TRBD2 (6 bases). Germline lookup yields CDR1 LGHDT and CDR2 YNNKEL (reference sequence). The germline V and J ends were trimmed by 6 bases and 0 bases, with 19 bases remaining between them. The CDR3 consists of 17 residues. Here the CDR3 DNA reads TGTGCCAGCAGTCCTGCTCGGGGGATTAGAAGCACAGATACGCAGTATTTT. This encodes CASSPARGIRSTDTQYF.

The CDR3 is CAISGGDSYGYTF. The CDR3 DNA reads TGTGCCATCAGTGGGGGGGACAGCTATGGCTACACCTTC. The gene calls are TRBV10-3 and TRBJ1-2; 7 bases line up with TRBD1. The CDR3 consists of 13 residues. The V and J ends lost 4 bases and 4 bases, in that order; junction bases with no gene match: 3. The germline V gene has CDR1 ENHRY and CDR2 SYGVKD.

This clone was picked up one time. The J gene is TRBJ1-4, the V gene TRBV7-8; TRBD1 aligns across 9 bases. The ends lost 5 bases at V and 8 bases at J; junction bases unmatched: 6. CDR1 and CDR2 from the germline V gene are SGHVS and FQNEAQ. This CDR3 is 14 amino acids long. Here the CDR3 DNA reads TGTGCCAGCAGCCCTACGGACAGGGGAGAAAAACTGTTTTTT. Amino acids: CASSPTDRGEKLFF.

The chain employs TRBV4-2 and TRBJ1-4, with 9 bases matching TRBD1. In germline, CDR1 is LGHNA, CDR2 YNFKEQ. The CDR3 loop spans 14 amino acids. V was clipped by 3 bases and J by 7 bases; unmatched bases: 3. For the CDR3, the DNA is TGTGCCAGCAGCCAGGGGGACAGGGCTGAAAAACTGTTTTTT. This gives the protein CASSQGDRAEKLFF.

The sample holds one count of this clone. The rearrangement uses TRBV7-2 and TRBJ1-4, with a weak D call TRBD1 (5 bases). CDR3 length: 15 amino acids. The germline CDR1 and CDR2 sequences are SGHTA and FQGNSA. V lost 4 bases and J lost 5, with 14 bases in between. The CDR3 DNA sequence: TGTGCCAGCAGCTCCAGCAGGGAAAGAAATGAAAAACTGTTTTTT. Translated: CASSSSRERNEKLFF. Filled out from reference TRBV7-2 and TRBJ1-4, the complete variable domain reads GAGVSQSPSNKVTEKGKDVELRCDPISGHTALYWYRQSLGQGLEFLIYFQGNSAPDKSGLPSDRFSAERTGGSVSTLTIQRTQQEDSAVYLCASSSSRERNEKLFFGSGTQLSVL.

In its sample, this clone was seen once. This chain uses TRBV18 with TRBJ2-2, with D possibly being TRBD2 (5 bases). The CDR3 is 16 amino acids. CDR1 is KGHSH, CDR2 LQKENI, per germline. V was shortened by 0 bases and J by 3 bases, with 11 bases between the two germline ends. CDR3 coding DNA: TGTGCCAGCTCACCACCCACGGGAATGGACACCGGGGAGCTGTTTTTT. Translated, it gives CASSPPTGMDTGELFF.